The present TCR beta chain was sequenced within a study of shared clonotypes between healthy human individuals. This CDR3 region has 14 residues. The germline V gene has CDR1 SEHNR and CDR2 FQNEAQ (reference sequence). The germline V and J ends were trimmed by 5 bases and 3 bases, with 10 bases remaining between them. Donation came from healthy HIV-negative adults that had no recent acute infections or vaccinations. TCRdb keeps only in-frame clones here, not all; method: immunoSEQ multiplex PCR. In the table there are about 1 million clones, around four fifths of which are singletons. This sequence joins TRBV7-9 and TRBJ1-4; D unclear. The sample consisted of memory CD4+ T cells sorted from blood. The subset was: CD45RA-negative fraction. The sequence came from a man aged 18 to 30 in good health. CDR3 nucleotide sequence: TGTGCCAGCAGCGCCCGGACGGCTAATGAAAAACTGTTTTTT. As protein: CASSARTANEKLFF.